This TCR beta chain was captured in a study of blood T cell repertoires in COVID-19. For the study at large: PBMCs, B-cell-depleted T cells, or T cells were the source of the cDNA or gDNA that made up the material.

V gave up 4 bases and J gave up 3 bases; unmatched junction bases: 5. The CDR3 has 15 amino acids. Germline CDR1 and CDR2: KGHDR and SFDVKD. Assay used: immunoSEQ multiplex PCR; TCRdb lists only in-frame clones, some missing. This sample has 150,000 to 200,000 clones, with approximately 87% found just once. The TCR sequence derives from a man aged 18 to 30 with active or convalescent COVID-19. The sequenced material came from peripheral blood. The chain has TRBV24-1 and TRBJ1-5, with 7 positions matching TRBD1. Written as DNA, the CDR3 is TGTGCCACCAGTGAGACAGGGTCTATCAATCAGCCCCAGCATTTT. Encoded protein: CATSETGSINQPQHF.